The clone carrying this T cell receptor (beta chain) was counted only a few times. Its antigen remains unknown. CDR3 length: 11 residues. Germline V gene data show CDR1 as MNHEY and CDR2 as SVGEGT. V dropped 5 bases and J dropped 8 bases, with 9 bases sitting between them. Data came from immunoSEQ multiplex PCR; TCRdb stores just in-frame clones and leaves some out. The sample records roughly 42,000 clones, 70% being singletons. This sample was included in a study of vaccination effects on CD4 cells after COVID-19. Study-level results: Few convalescent patients were included, and no early post-infection timepoints were sampled. In the late period after vaccination, infection- and vaccine-induced clones contracted markedly.

Sequencing in the ViraFEST assay came after antigen-specific CD4+ T cells had been expanded with viral peptide pools, which were used to stimulate PBMC. Culture lasted 10 days before CD4+ T cell isolation. Each vaccine recipient was nucleocapsid antibody negative and had no prior SARS-CoV-2 infection. Researchers reported culturing 2 million to 2.5 million PBMC in each well, adding around 10 IU/ml IL-2 and about 9.5 ug/ml peptides. This clonotype was sampled from a human donor who received a COVID-19 vaccine. The source material was CD4+ T cells from PBMCs cultured with HCoV-OC43 spike peptides, sampled before COVID-19 vaccination. Subset here: HCoV-OC43 spike overlapping peptide pool stimulation. The chain is built from TRBV6-2 or TRBV6-3 and TRBJ1-1; perhaps TRBD1 as D (6 bases). CDR3 sequence reads: CASSTGQEAFF. In DNA, the CDR3 is TGTGCCAGCAGTACAGGACAGGAAGCTTTCTTT.